This paragraph reports one TCR beta chain. Its cognate antigen is unknown. The data stem from a study of T cell responses to AZD1222 COVID-19 vaccine. Study details: Both about-4-week and about-12-week second-dose recipients were combined.

V was pared by 7 bases and J by 2 bases, with 15 bases between. Germline CDR1 reads WNHNN; CDR2 reads SYGVQD (reference sequence). The CDR3 has 15 amino acids. Study conclusions and caveats: Donors skewed white British and female; clonal diversity was possibly underestimated. Increased Spike-specific TCR breadth and depth were observed after two AZD1222 doses. Reports indicate that nearly half of spike-specific TCRs are directed at unmutated variant regions.

The repertoire was sequenced with immunoSEQ multiplex PCR; TCRdb's copy has only in-frame clones and lacks some. The sample gives 150,000 to 200,000 clones, roughly 90% of which show up once; roughly 5% is in the top ten. The sample consisted of peripheral blood, taken on day 0 of AZD1222 vaccination. The source of this sequence is an adult in good health. This chain links TRBV10-1 with TRBJ1-5, with D possibly TRBD1 on 6 matching bases. In DNA, the CDR3 is TGCGCCAGCAAGGTTAGGGGGAATGGCAATCAGCCCCAGCATTTT. Its protein is CASKVRGNGNQPQHF.